Below are 18 T cell receptor beta chains sequenced from a single sample in a study of T cell responses to AZD1222 COVID-19 vaccine. Produced via immunoSEQ multiplex PCR; TCRdb's table is partial and in-frame only. The repertoire includes over 100,000 clones, approximately 83% of them detected once, and approximately 10% sits in the top ten. The specimen comprised peripheral blood, sampled on day 0 of AZD1222 vaccination. The receptor set was obtained from an adult in good health.

The V and J genes are TRBV6-5 and TRBJ2-7, with D tentatively TRBD2 (5 bases). There are 15 residues in the CDR3. V lost 5 bases, J lost 0 bases, and 14 bases lay in between. The germline CDR1 and CDR2 sequences are MNHEY and SVGAGI. The DNA for the CDR3 is TGTGCCAGCAGTCACCGGGATCCAAGCTCCTACGAGCAGTACTTC. This encodes CASSHRDPSSYEQYF.

The chain is built from TRBV6-2 or TRBV6-3 and TRBJ1-1; a possible D gene is TRBD1 (5 bases). V lost 5 bases, J lost 6 bases, and 13 bases lay in between. Germline loops: CDR1 MNHEY, CDR2 SVGEGT. The CDR3 covers 13 residues. The CDR3 loop reads CASSTGTLAEAFF. The CDR3 nucleotides read TGTGCCAGCAGTACAGGAACACTGGCTGAAGCTTTCTTT.

The chain combines TRBV11-2 with TRBJ1-1, with D unclear. V lost 4 bases and J lost 4, with 13 bases in between. Germline-derived CDR1 and CDR2 are SGHAT and FQNNGV. CDR3 length equals 14 residues. For the CDR3, the DNA is TGTGCCAGCAGCTGGATCGTTTCGGGCACTGAAGCTTTCTTT. This gives the protein CASSWIVSGTEAFF.

The chain uses TRBV5-1 and TRBJ2-7; D perhaps matches TRBD2 (5 bases). Germline V gives CDR1 SGHRS, CDR2 YFSETQ. Trimming pared 3 bases from V and 2 bases from J, leaving 12 bases between. The CDR3 length is 14 residues. The CDR3 is CASSSLDYTYEQYF. The DNA for the CDR3 is TGCGCCAGCAGCTCCCTAGACTATACCTACGAGCAGTACTTC.

The rearrangement joins TRBV3-1 (or the pseudogene TRBV3-2) to TRBJ1-1, with TRBD1 as a possible D gene (6 bases). Germline V CDR1 and CDR2: LGHDT, YNNKEL (reference sequence). The CDR3 covers 15 residues. V shed 0 bases and J shed 1 base, with 9 bases lying between them. Here the CDR3 reads CASSQDTRGNTEAFF. The DNA for the CDR3 is TGTGCCAGCAGCCAAGATACCAGGGGGAACACTGAAGCTTTCTTT.

The chain couples TRBV4-1 to TRBJ1-2, with D tentatively TRBD1 (6 bases). This CDR3 spans 16 amino acids. Trimming removed 4 bases at V and 4 bases at J, with 19 bases between. The germline gives CDR1 MGHRA, CDR2 YSYEKL. The CDR3 sequence is CASSRISPGQSYGYTF. As DNA, the CDR3 is TGCGCCAGCAGCCGAATAAGCCCGGGACAAAGCTATGGCTACACCTTC.

The chain has TRBV11-2 and TRBJ1-2; TRBD1 aligns across 7 bases. V lost 5 bases and J lost 2; bases outside the gene matches: 2. This CDR3 has 13 amino acids. CDR1 and CDR2 from the germline V gene are SGHAT and FQNNGV. In DNA, the CDR3 is TGTGCCAGCAGCGTGGGACAGAACTATGGCTACACCTTC. Translation gives CASSVGQNYGYTF.

The chain combines TRBV6-5 with TRBJ2-1, with 10 bases identical to TRBD1. The V and J ends lost 8 bases and 6 bases, in that order; junction bases with no gene match: 10. The CDR3 is made up of 15 amino acids. Germline V gives CDR1 MNHEY, CDR2 SVGAGI. The CDR3 loop is CASFGRDRGTNEQFF. The CDR3 bases are TGTGCCAGCTTCGGCCGGGACAGGGGAACCAATGAGCAGTTCTTC.

This chain links TRBV10-3 with TRBJ1-1, with D perhaps matching TRBD1 (5 bases). The CDR3 runs to 11 residues. Germline V gene sequence: CDR1 ENHRY, CDR2 SYGVKD. Between the trimmed V and J ends, which lost 10 bases and 6 bases, there was a span of 12 bases. The CDR3 loop is CATRGSAEAFF. The CDR3, as DNA: TGTGCCACGAGGGGATCGGCTGAAGCTTTCTTT.

The genes are TRBV5-1 and TRBJ1-3, with unresolved D. Germline CDR1 and CDR2: SGHRS and YFSETQ. This CDR3 has 15 residues. V was pared by 2 bases and J by 1 base, with 10 bases between. The CDR3 loop reads CASSFDSSSGNTIYF. CDR3 in DNA: TGCGCCAGCAGCTTTGACTCCTCTTCTGGAAACACCATATATTTT.

This clone appeared once. This sequence joins TRBV29-1 and TRBJ1-2; unclear D gene. Germline V gives CDR1 SQVTM, CDR2 ANQGSEA. Trimming removed 1 base at V and 4 bases at J, with 10 bases between. This CDR3 has 13 amino acids. The CDR3 DNA follows: TGCAGCGTTGAAGTTGACGGATCCTATGGCTACACCTTC. It codes for CSVEVDGSYGYTF.

This chain uses TRBV28 with TRBJ1-2; maybe TRBD1 (5 bases). Germline CDR1 is MDHEN and CDR2 is SYDVKM. Between the trimmed V and J ends, which lost 4 bases and 0 bases, there was a span of 15 bases. CDR3 length equals 16 residues. The CDR3, as DNA: TGTGCCAGCAGTTCCGGGGGGTGGGTTACTAACTATGGCTACACCTTC. It is translated as CASSSGGWVTNYGYTF.

V usage is TRBV9 and J usage is TRBJ2-7; a weak D match, TRBD1 (6 bases). Trimming removed 4 bases at V and 3 bases at J, with 14 bases between. CDR1 is SGDLS, CDR2 YYNGEE, per germline. CDR3 length: 14 amino acids. CDR3 sequence: CASSTRDKYYEQYF. CDR3 DNA: TGTGCCAGCAGCACCCGGGACAAATACTACGAGCAGTACTTC.

A few counts support this clone. The V gene is TRBV6-4, the J gene TRBJ1-1; D is ambiguous. Germline V gene lookup returns CDR1 MRHNA and CDR2 SNTAGT. The V and J ends lost 0 bases and 1 base respectively, with 6 bases between them. This CDR3 contains 14 residues. The CDR3 loop is CASSDSWGNTEAFF. The DNA for the CDR3 is TGTGCCAGCAGTGACTCCTGGGGGAACACTGAAGCTTTCTTT.

The chain couples TRBV5-1 to TRBJ2-5; D not certain. V lost 4 bases, J lost 5 bases, and 18 bases lay in between. Per germline, CDR1 SGHRS and CDR2 YFSETQ. There are 15 residues in the CDR3. The CDR3 DNA follows: TGCGCCAGCAGCGCCGGACGCCCGGTGGTGGAGACCCAGTACTTC. Its translation is CASSAGRPVVETQYF.

V gene TRBV25-1 combines with J gene TRBJ1-6; D gene unclear. The germline CDR1 and CDR2 sequences are MGHDK and SYGVNS. With 6 bases removed from V and 1 base from J, the gap between germline ends came to 10 bases. This CDR3 contains 15 residues. CDR3: CASSATGSYNSPLHF. DNA of the CDR3: TGTGCCAGCAGCGCCACTGGGTCCTATAATTCACCCCTCCACTTT.

The chain is built from TRBV6-5 and TRBJ2-7; D is unclear. Germline V gives CDR1 MNHEY, CDR2 SVGAGI. V was clipped by 3 bases and J by 1 base, with 10 bases between them. The CDR3 length is 14 residues. The CDR3 DNA sequence: TGTGCCAGCAGTTATAACAAGATATCCTACGAGCAGTACTTC. This codes for CASSYNKISYEQYF.

This clone came up a few times. The genes are TRBV28 and TRBJ2-1; 10 bases are a match to TRBD2. CDR3 length equals 15 residues. V gave up 4 bases and J gave up 8 bases; unmatched junction bases: 8. Germline CDR1 reads MDHEN; CDR2 reads SYDVKM. For the CDR3, the DNA is TGTGCCAGCAGTTCCGAGCGGGGGGGCAGGGATGAGCAGTTCTTC. Translating it yields CASSSERGGRDEQFF.